This T cell receptor beta chain was captured in a study of cytomegalovirus exposure and HLA in healthy donors. The CDR3 is 15 residues long. V was clipped by 0 bases and J by 1 base, with 9 bases between them. CDR1 and CDR2 (germline): MNHEY, SVGAGI. Findings and limits, study-wide: In vitro experiments confirmed that three CMV-associated chains were specific for CMV antigens. It was reported that the classifier diagnosed cytomegalovirus status with high specificity and sensitivity in both the original and validation cohorts. Generally TCR sequences proved uncommon, though certain public TCRs appeared in numerous donors.

Concerning this clone itself: Its antigen is undetermined.

Clones were sequenced by immunoSEQ multiplex PCR, and TCRdb holds only the in-frame ones, with some missing. The table records about 220,000 clones, around 90% of them present only once. The specimen sequenced was PBMCs. V is TRBV6-5 and J is TRBJ1-1, with a weak D call TRBD1 (5 bases). The receptor was isolated from a woman aged 18-29 years in good health and CMV-seronegative. DNA for the CDR3: TGTGCCAGCAGTTACTCGATAACAGGGAACACTGAAGCTTTCTTT. Protein sequence: CASSYSITGNTEAFF.